These 3 T cell receptor beta chains originate from one sample sequenced in a study of cytomegalovirus exposure and HLA in healthy donors. Profiling relied on immunoSEQ multiplex PCR, and the TCRdb table lists in-frame clones only, not all of them. The sample lists some 90,000 clones, roughly 97% occurring once. Sequences were obtained from PBMCs. The source is a man between 18 and 35 years old in good health and CMV-seronegative.

On this clone: The CDR3 end shows no conserved phenylalanine or tryptophan, and so a read error is likely. The DNA is omitted, as the CDR3 cannot be located on it reliably, and the CDR3 follows TCRdb's listing. This chain links TRBV6-1 with TRBJ1-1. Ends included, the CDR3 has 10 residues. In germline, CDR1 is MNHNS, CDR2 SASEGT. The CDR3 loop reads CASSSPDTIV.

The chain recombines TRBV6-1 with TRBJ1-1; D is uncertain. V gave up 8 bases and J gave up 4 bases, with 11 bases separating them. The length of the CDR3 is 12 residues. Germline assignment: CDR1 MNHNS and CDR2 SASEGT. CDR3 protein: CASRKSSTEAFF. In nucleotides, the CDR3 is TGTGCCAGCCGTAAATCTAGCACTGAAGCTTTCTTT.

The chain joins TRBV18 to TRBJ2-7; a weak D match, TRBD1 (6 bases). The CDR3 spans 15 residues. Trimming removed 0 bases at V and 0 bases at J, with 9 bases between. Germline-derived CDR1 and CDR2 are KGHSH and LQKENI. Written as DNA, the CDR3 is TGTGCCAGCTCACCACCGAGGGGGAGCTCCTACGAGCAGTACTTC. It encodes CASSPPRGSSYEQYF.